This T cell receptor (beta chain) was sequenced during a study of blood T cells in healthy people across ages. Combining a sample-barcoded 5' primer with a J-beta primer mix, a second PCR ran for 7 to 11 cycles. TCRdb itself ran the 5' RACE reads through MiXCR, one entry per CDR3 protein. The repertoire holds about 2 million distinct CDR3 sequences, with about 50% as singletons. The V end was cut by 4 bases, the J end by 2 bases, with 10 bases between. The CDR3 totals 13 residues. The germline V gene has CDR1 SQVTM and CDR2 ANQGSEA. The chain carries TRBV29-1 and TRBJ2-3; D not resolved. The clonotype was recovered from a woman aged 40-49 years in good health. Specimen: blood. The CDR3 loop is CSVVSLTTDTQYF. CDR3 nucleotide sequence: TGCAGCGTTGTAAGCCTAACCACAGATACGCAGTATTTT.